The T cell receptor beta chain under discussion was sequenced for a study of esophageal squamous cell carcinoma under preoperative chemotherapy. Notes on the study in general: Tumor-infiltrating lymphocytes showed no significant post-chemotherapy TCR diversity increase, unlike peripheral T cells. Post-treatment tumor-infiltrating lymphocytes appeared partly derived from peripheral T cells migrating into the tumor.

Time point reported: after preoperative PTX-NDP chemotherapy. Paclitaxel-nedaplatin chemotherapy was given to patients ahead of their surgery. This CDR3 has 12 amino acids. Trimming shortened V by 9 bases and J by 4 bases, and 11 bases separated the two germline ends. TCRdb re-analysed the PCR reads in MiXCR, keeping a single row per CDR3 protein. The table shows 30,000 or so distinct CDR3 sequences, with 50% to 60% occurring only once. On this clonotype: As yet, its antigen is unknown.

Sampling was done from a patient given preoperative chemotherapy. This clonotype was sampled from a human donor with esophageal squamous cell carcinoma. The donor label of this sample is uncertain. The chain has TRBV12-3 or TRBV12-4 and TRBJ2-3; no clear D. The CDR3 protein is CASSWGSDTQYF. The DNA of the CDR3 is TGTGCCAGTTCGTGGGGATCAGATACGCAGTATTTT.